This T cell receptor beta chain was profiled in a study of blood T cell repertoires in COVID-19. The V gene end was trimmed by 4 bases and the J gene end by 3 bases; junction bases not matched to a gene: 10. There are 17 residues in the CDR3. Germline V gene sequence: CDR1 LGHDT, CDR2 YNNKEL (reference sequence). The repertoire was sequenced with immunoSEQ multiplex PCR; TCRdb's copy has only in-frame clones and lacks some. The sample shows about 180,000 clones, approximately 85% of them seen only once. In this sample, this clone turned up a few times. This chain connects TRBV3-1 (or the pseudogene TRBV3-2) to TRBJ1-4; 8 bases line up with TRBD1. The material sequenced was peripheral blood. The TCR sequence derives from a man aged 55 to 69 with acute or convalescent COVID-19. As DNA, the CDR3 is TGTGCCAGCAGCCTCCGGACAGGGACTACCCCTAATGAAAAACTGTTTTTT. This gives the protein CASSLRTGTTPNEKLFF.